Below are 18 T cell receptor beta chains sequenced from a single sample in a study of tumor-infiltrating lymphocytes in primary liver carcinoma. With 500 ng total RNA as template and a constant-region primer, TCR beta cDNA was made. Slightly modified ARM-PCR served as the procedure for the TCR beta libraries. These libraries came from three rounds of nested multiplex PCR. The first two PCR rounds used TRBV1-TRBV30 forward primers with a C-beta reverse primer, roughly 11 cycles each. MiXCR, applied by TCRdb to the multiplex PCR reads, yields one record per CDR3 protein. The repertoire includes 90,000 to 150,000 distinct CDR3 sequences, about two thirds of them detected once, and 8.1% sits in the top ten. For each extraction, RNA and DNA were obtained together from about 19-30 mg of unsorted bulk tissue. Sequencing used tumor-adjacent normal liver tissue. The receptors stem from an older woman with primary liver carcinoma and hepatitis B virus infection.

Regarding this clonotype: Being one base from a much bigger clone, this may be a read error. The chain links TRBV28 to TRBJ2-5; D gene ambiguous. Deletions cut 2 bases from V and 5 bases from J, with 9 bases between. The CDR3 totals 13 residues. Per germline, CDR1 MDHEN and CDR2 SYDVKM. CDR3 DNA: TGTGCCAGCAGTTTAAGTCGCGCGGAGACCCAGTACTTC. Translating gives CASSLSRAETQYF. Looking up the rest from reference TRBV28 and TRBJ2-5 gives the full variable domain: DVKVTQSSRYLVKRTGEKVFLECVQDMDHENMFWYRQDPGLGLRLIYFSYDVKMKEKGDIPEGYSVSREKKERFSLILESASTNQTSMYLCASSLSRAETQYFGPGTRLLVL.

As concerns this clonotype: A read error may explain this, as a much larger clone is one base away. This rearrangement joins TRBV5-1 to TRBJ1-2; 7 bases fit TRBD1. The CDR3 sequence is 16 residues long. Germline CDR1 and CDR2: SGHRS and YFSETQ. The CDR3 here is CAGSWQTGHEPGGYTF. In nucleotides, the CDR3 is TGCGCCGGCAGCTGGCAGACAGGGCATGAACCTGGGGGCTACACCTTC.

This clonotype was found a few times. This chain uses TRBV11-2 with TRBJ2-5, with 12 bases that match TRBD2. This CDR3 has 17 residues. After removal of 5 bases from V and 11 bases from J, the junction contained 18 bases not matched to a gene. CDR1 is SGHAT and CDR2 is FQNNGV in the germline V gene. In nucleotides, the CDR3 is TGTGCCAGCAGCGCCTCGTTGACTAGCGGGAGTAGGGGGACTCAGTACTTC. Protein sequence: CASSASLTSGSRGTQYF.

The chain carries TRBV7-9 and TRBJ2-1; D call uncertain. The V end was cut by 8 bases, the J end by 2 bases, with 19 bases between. Germline-derived CDR1 and CDR2 are SEHNR and FQNEAQ (reference sequence). CDR3 length: 16 amino acids. The CDR3 sequence is CASSGLILVPYNEQFF. CDR3 bases: TGTGCCAGCTCCGGATTGATTCTAGTCCCCTACAATGAGCAGTTCTTC.

Comments on this clonotype: The conserved phenylalanine or tryptophan is not found at the CDR3 terminus, so this likely reflects a read error. The gene calls are TRBV12-3 or TRBV12-4 and TRBJ2-5; D is possibly TRBD1 (5 bases). The CDR3 spans 14 residues. The V and J ends lost 7 bases and 4 bases respectively, with 16 bases between them. Here the CDR3 DNA reads TGTGCCAGCAATTACCAGGGTTGGGGAGAGACCCAGTACTGC. Amino acids: CASNYQGWGETQYC.

The CDR3 region has the DNA TGTGCCAGCCGTAATAACCCCCCCGGACAGGGGGCCTCCGGGGAGCTGTTTTTT. This gives the protein CASRNNPPGQGASGELFF. V is TRBV6-6 and J is TRBJ2-2; TRBD1 matches 11 bases. Germline values: CDR1 MNHNY, CDR2 SVGAGI (reference sequence). V was clipped by 8 bases and J by 6 bases; unmatched bases: 17. This CDR3 is 18 amino acids long.

Comments on this clonotype: One junction end does not reproduce the germline sequence, and a read error may be involved. The chain is built from TRBV6-5 and TRBJ2-2; the match to TRBD1 covers 9 bases. Germline CDR1 MNHEY, CDR2 SVGAGI. There are 13 residues in the CDR3. CDR3 amino acids: CTSRDRARGELFF. The DNA of the CDR3 is TGTACCAGCAGGGACAGGGCGAGAGGGGAGCTGTTTTTT.

In regard to this clonotype: An end of the junction differs from the germline gene, which may be a read error. The CDR3 here is CASNPGNSGNAIYF. CDR3 sequence (DNA): TGTGCCAGTAACCCCGGGAACTCTGGAAACGCCATATATTTT. V is TRBV19 and J is TRBJ1-3; D not certain. The CDR3 is 14 amino acids. Germline-derived CDR1 and CDR2 are LNHDA and SQIVND (reference sequence).

About this clonotype itself: The conserved final phenylalanine or tryptophan is absent from the CDR3, which likely points to a read error. The rearrangement joins TRBV12-3 or TRBV12-4 to TRBJ2-1; TRBD2 matches 10 bases. This CDR3 has 15 amino acids. Trimming took 6 bases from V and 6 from J; bases not matched to a gene: 8. CDR3 loop: CASSTLAGRGNEQFL. The CDR3 DNA reads as TGTGCCAGCAGCACACTAGCGGGGCGGGGCAATGAGCAGTTCTTA.

As for this clonotype: A much larger clone lies a single base off, so this may be a read error. The gene calls are TRBV7-9 and TRBJ2-7, with D tentatively TRBD2 (6 bases). The CDR3 sequence is 14 residues long. Germline assignment: CDR1 SEHNR and CDR2 FQNEAQ (reference sequence). V lost 6 bases and J lost 2, with 14 bases in between. The chain's CDR3 is CASRRSGSPYEQYF. DNA of the CDR3: TGTGCCAGCAGGCGTAGCGGAAGCCCCTACGAGCAGTACTTC.

With regard to this clonotype: Germline and junction disagree at one end, which may indicate a read error. V is TRBV28 and J is TRBJ2-1; D is perhaps TRBD2 (5 bases). The CDR3 consists of 12 residues. Per the germline V gene, CDR1 is MDHEN and CDR2 is SYDVKM. The CDR3, as DNA: TGTGCCAGCAGTTTCGGGGAGTACGAGCAGTCCTTC. Its translation is CASSFGEYEQSF.

As regards this clonotype: Given a much more abundant clone one base away, this may be a read error. The J gene is TRBJ2-2, the V gene TRBV5-1; D gene unclear. The CDR3 is 15 residues long. Trimming cost V 4 bases and J 4 bases, with 14 bases left between them. Germline CDR1 is SGHRS and CDR2 is YFSETQ. CDR3 nucleotides: TGCGCCAGCAGCCCCTGTGGGGATGGCACCGGGGAGCTGTTTTTT. Its protein is CASSPCGDGTGELFF.

The genes are TRBV10-1 and TRBJ2-1; 8 positions match TRBD2. The CDR3 loop spans 14 amino acids. The V and J ends lost 8 bases and 4 bases, in that order; junction bases with no gene match: 7. The germline CDR1 and CDR2 sequences are WNHNN and SYGVQD (reference sequence). CDR3 residues: CASGPGTRYNEQFF. DNA of the CDR3: TGCGCCAGCGGCCCCGGGACTAGGTACAATGAGCAGTTCTTC.

This clonotype showed up many times. The gene calls are TRBV11-2 and TRBJ1-2; D is unclear. CDR3 length: 14 residues. Germline CDR1 is SGHAT and CDR2 is FQNNGV. Trimming left V 1 base short and J 8 bases short, with 14 bases between. DNA of the CDR3: TGTGCCAGCAGCTTAGTTAATAGGGTGGGAGGCTACACCTTC. It specifies CASSLVNRVGGYTF.

About this clonotype: This CDR3 is missing its conserved last phenylalanine or tryptophan, likely due to a read error. The V gene is TRBV12-3 or TRBV12-4, the J gene TRBJ1-4; 8 bases fit TRBD1. V trimming: 5 bases; J trimming: 8 bases; junction bases outside the gene matches: 10. The CDR3 contains 15 residues. This chain's CDR3 is CASSIRQGLYEKLFS. The DNA for the CDR3 is TGTGCCAGCAGTATCCGACAGGGGCTGTACGAAAAACTGTTTTCT.

The rearrangement joins TRBV11-2 to TRBJ2-7; D perhaps matches TRBD2 (6 bases). The CDR3 length is 15 residues. Germline loops: CDR1 SGHAT, CDR2 FQNNGV. V lost 6 bases and J 3 bases, leaving 18 bases between the germline ends. The CDR3 loop reads CASRSLARPNYEQYF. DNA for the CDR3: TGTGCCAGCAGATCCCTAGCGCGACCCAACTACGAGCAGTACTTC.

This clonotype was seen repeatedly, ten times or more. The J gene is TRBJ1-2, the V gene TRBV29-1; tentatively, D is TRBD1 (5 bases). This CDR3 region has 13 residues. Germline assignment: CDR1 SQVTM and CDR2 ANQGSEA. Trimming removed 0 bases from V and 4 bases from J, with 9 bases in between. The CDR3 reads CSVEEGESYGYTF. The CDR3 DNA follows: TGCAGCGTTGAAGAGGGGGAGAGCTATGGCTACACCTTC. Drawing the rest from reference TRBV29-1 and TRBJ1-2, the complete variable domain is SAVISQKPSRDICQRGTSLTIQCQVDSQVTMMFWYRQQPGQSLTLIATANQGSEATYESGFVIDKFPISRPNLTFSTLTVSNMSPEDSSIYLCSVEEGESYGYTFGSGTRLTVV.

The table lists this clonotype with many counts. The genes are TRBV4-2 and TRBJ2-1; 7 bases line up with TRBD1. Germline CDR1 reads LGHNA; CDR2 reads YNFKEQ. V lost 3 bases and J lost 5; bases outside the gene matches: 7. The CDR3 sequence is 15 residues long. The CDR3 is CASSHRQGKNNEQFF. The CDR3 DNA follows: TGTGCCAGCAGCCACCGACAGGGAAAGAACAATGAGCAGTTCTTC.